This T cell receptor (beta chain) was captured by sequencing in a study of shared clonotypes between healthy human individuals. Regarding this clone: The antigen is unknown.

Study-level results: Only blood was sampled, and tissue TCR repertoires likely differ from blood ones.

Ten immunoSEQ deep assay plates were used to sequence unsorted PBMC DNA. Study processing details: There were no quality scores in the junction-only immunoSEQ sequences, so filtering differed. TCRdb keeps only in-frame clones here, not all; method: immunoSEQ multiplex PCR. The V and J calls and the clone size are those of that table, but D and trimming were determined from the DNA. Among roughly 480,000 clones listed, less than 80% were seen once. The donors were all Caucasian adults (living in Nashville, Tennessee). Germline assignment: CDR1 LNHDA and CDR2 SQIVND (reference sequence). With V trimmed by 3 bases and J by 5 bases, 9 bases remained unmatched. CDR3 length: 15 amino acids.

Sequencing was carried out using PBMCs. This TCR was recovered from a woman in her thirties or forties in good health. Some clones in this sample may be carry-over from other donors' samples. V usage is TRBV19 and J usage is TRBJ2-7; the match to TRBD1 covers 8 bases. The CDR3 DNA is TGTGCCAGTAGTATCGCCGGAACAGGGGGTAACGAGCAGTACTTC. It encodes CASSIAGTGGNEQYF.